The source of this T cell receptor (beta chain) is a study of OX40 agonist ivuxolimab in advanced cancers. In the study overall: Ivuxolimab was a fully human IgG2 agonistic monoclonal antibody targeting the costimulatory receptor OX40 (CD134). Of the roughly 52 patients in dose escalation, some 19 had hepatocellular carcinoma, around 15 had melanoma, 9 had renal cell carcinoma and 9 had head and neck cancer. Peripheral TCRbeta sequencing was intended to test whether TCR sequence diversity was altered and clonal T-cell expansion was caused by ivuxolimab. Prior anti-PD-1, anti-PD-L1 or anti-CTLA-4 therapy was permitted, and about two fifths of dose-escalation patients had received checkpoint inhibitors. The monotherapy dose-escalation portion (N ≈ 56 patients) of the phase I ivuxolimab trial is reported in the paper. Intravenous ivuxolimab was administered to patients every 2 weeks at six dose levels: 0.01, 0.1, 0.3, 1.5, 3 and 10 mg/kg. Partial responses occurred in three dose-escalation patients, of whom one had hepatocellular carcinoma and two had cutaneous melanoma. In the dose-escalation cohort, around 80% of patients were male, and the mean age was 60 years with a range of about 20 to 80.

Trimming takes 2 bases off V and 2 bases off J; junction bases not matched to a gene: 3. The CDR3 runs 15 residues from the cysteine to the phenylalanine. Only the CDR3 part of the read is kept: 45 bases, read in frame from the first base. CDR1 LNHDA and CDR2 SQIVND are derived from the germline V gene (reference sequence). On this clone: The target of this receptor is not known. No much larger clone exists at a distance of one base, and base qualities are not known.

The investigation overall reported the following: Which antigens the clonally expanded peripheral T cells were specific for was not determined. Partial responders in the 0.1-3.0 mg/kg groups had among the lowest normalized peripheral clonal expansion, especially among CD8+ T cells. Low levels of normalized T-cell clonal expansion were also seen in some patients who did not respond. After ivuxolimab, CD8+ T cells had more expanded clones than CD4+ T cells on average. At doses of 0.1 to 3.0 mg/kg, clonal expansion of both CD4+ and CD8+ blood T cells was observed from baseline to week 6.

Patients with autoimmune disease history or receiving systemic immunosuppression were excluded from the trial. Peripheral blood for TCR sequencing was collected from all dose cohorts at baseline, on cycle 4 day 1, and on cycle 7 day 1. Samples came from an open-label, multicenter, first-in-human phase I dose-escalation trial of ivuxolimab. Adults with locally advanced or metastatic melanoma, renal cell, hepatocellular, or head and neck squamous cell carcinoma were enrolled in the trial. Before TCR sequencing, CD4+ T cells and CD8+ T cells from peripheral blood were sorted into separate populations. To sequence the TCRbeta CDR3 region, genomic DNA was isolated from the sorted cells. The immunoSEQ Assay was used to sequence the TCRbeta CDR3 regions. Here the immuneACCESS table is served through TCRdb, limited to in-frame sequences with V and J called. Missing clones are a known gap in these copies; in checked studies unresolved V genes cover under half, and the rest lacks a known reason. In this sample the table shows over 90,000 clones, roughly nine tenths of which occur a single time. The ten largest make up around 5.2% of the sample.

The sequencing used CD4+ or CD8+ T cells sorted from blood, collected in a trial of the OX40 agonist ivuxolimab. The chain employs TRBV19 and TRBJ1-5; 7 middle bases align to TRBD1. The TCR originated in an adult with an advanced solid tumor such as melanoma, head and neck, liver or kidney cancer. The nucleotides read TGTGCCAGTAGTATATCCAGGGGGGGCAATCAGCCCCAGCATTTT. The encoded protein is CASSISRGGNQPQHF.